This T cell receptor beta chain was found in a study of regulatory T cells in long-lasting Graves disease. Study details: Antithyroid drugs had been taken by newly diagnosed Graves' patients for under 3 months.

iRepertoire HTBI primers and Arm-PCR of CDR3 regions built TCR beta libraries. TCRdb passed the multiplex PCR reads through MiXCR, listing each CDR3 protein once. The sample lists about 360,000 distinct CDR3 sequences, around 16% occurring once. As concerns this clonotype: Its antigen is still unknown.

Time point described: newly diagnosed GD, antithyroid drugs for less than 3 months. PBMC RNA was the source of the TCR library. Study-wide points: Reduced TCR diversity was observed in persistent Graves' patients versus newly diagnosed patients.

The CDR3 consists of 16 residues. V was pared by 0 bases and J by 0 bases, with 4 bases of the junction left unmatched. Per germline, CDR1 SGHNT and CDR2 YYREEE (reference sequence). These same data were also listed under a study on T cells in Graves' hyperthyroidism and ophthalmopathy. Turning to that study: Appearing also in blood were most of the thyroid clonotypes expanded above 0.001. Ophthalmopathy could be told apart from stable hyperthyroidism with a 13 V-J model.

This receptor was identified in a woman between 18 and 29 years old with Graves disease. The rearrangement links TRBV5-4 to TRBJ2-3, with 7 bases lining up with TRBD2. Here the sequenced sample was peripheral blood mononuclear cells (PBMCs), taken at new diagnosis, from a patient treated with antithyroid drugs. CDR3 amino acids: CASSLAPSGSTDTQYF. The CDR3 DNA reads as TGTGCCAGCAGCTTGGCCCCTAGCGGAAGCACAGATACGCAGTATTTT.